This T cell receptor beta chain was found in a study of early T cells in non-severe SARS-CoV-2 infection. About the research overall: Bulk RNA isolated from unsorted whole blood underwent sequencing; chains were not paired.

One entry per CDR3 protein, called by TCRdb with MiXCR from the 5' RACE reads. The sample has roughly 64,000 distinct CDR3 sequences, about 10% seen once; the top ten hold 13%. Germline V gene lookup returns CDR1 SGHAT and CDR2 FQNNGV. The CDR3 totals 14 residues. V was trimmed by 0 bases and J by 5 bases, leaving 10 bases between them. Specimen: whole blood, collected at baseline. The source of this sequence is an adult who was a healthcare worker with PCR-confirmed SARS-CoV-2 infection or an uninfected control (not recorded which). The rearrangement links TRBV11-2 to TRBJ1-2; D is uncertain. In DNA, the CDR3 is TGTGCCAGCAGCTTAGATTGGGCGGATTATGGCTACACCTTC. The encoded protein is CASSLDWADYGYTF. The full variable domain, in which reference TRBV11-2 and TRBJ1-2 provide the parts outside the CDR3, is EAGVAQSPRYKIIEKRQSVAFWCNPISGHATLYWYQQILGQGPKLLIQFQNNGVVDDSQLPKDRFSAERLKGVDSTLKIQPAKLEDSAVYLCASSLDWADYGYTFGSGTRLTVV.